This T cell receptor beta chain came from a study of control samples from healthy donors and cancer patients. Sequenced by immunoSEQ multiplex PCR; TCRdb stores in-frame clones only, minus some. The sample has 90,000 or so clones, 85% to 90% seen once. Input material: blood. This TCR came from a woman aged 60-70 years in good health.

Written as DNA, the CDR3 is TGTGCCAGCACCCCGACAGGAGCCTACGAGCAGTACTTC. Translated, it gives CASTPTGAYEQYF. The chain couples TRBV28 to TRBJ2-7; TRBD1 is a possible D gene (6 bases). Deletions cut 7 bases from V and 2 bases from J, with 12 bases between. Looked up from germline, CDR1 is MDHEN and CDR2 is SYDVKM. The CDR3 totals 13 residues.